This entry lists 28 T cell receptor beta chains sequenced from one sample in a study of T cell repertoires in cytomegalovirus infection. The antigens of these receptors remain unknown. TCRdb passed the reads through MiXCR, listing each CDR3 protein once. The sample records roughly 350,000 distinct CDR3 sequences, 34% being singletons. The sequences come from cultured PBMCs, collected from culture after CMV antigen stimulation. The source of these receptors is a human donor in good health (CMV status not recorded). Some clones in this sample may be carry-over from other donors' samples.

This clonotype was seen a few times. The chain recombines TRBV5-6 with TRBJ2-1; 10 bases agree with TRBD2. CDR1 and CDR2 (germline): SGHDT, YYEEEE. The CDR3 spans 15 residues. With 5 bases clipped from V and 4 bases from J, the junction kept 6 bases outside the gene matches. The CDR3 DNA follows: TGTGCCAGCAGGTCCGGGACTAGCGTGTACAATGAGCAGTTCTTC. Its protein is CASRSGTSVYNEQFF.

V is TRBV19 and J is TRBJ2-1; weak D call: TRBD2 (6 bases). The ends were cut back, 5 bases at V and 8 bases at J, with 13 bases in the middle. From germline, CDR1 is LNHDA and CDR2 SQIVND (reference sequence). CDR3 length equals 13 residues. CDR3 in DNA: TGTGCCAGTAGTCCGGACTATATGGATGAGCAGTTCTTC. It yields the protein CASSPDYMDEQFF.

The chain couples TRBV6-2 or TRBV6-3 to TRBJ1-3; D gene uncertain. Looked up from germline, CDR1 is MNHEY and CDR2 is SVGEGT. V shed 2 bases and J shed 2 bases, with 7 bases lying between them. The CDR3 totals 14 residues. The CDR3 is CASSYPDPGNTIYF. The CDR3 nucleotides are TGTGCCAGCAGTTACCCAGATCCTGGAAACACCATATATTTT.

The chain joins TRBV29-1 to TRBJ2-5, with TRBD1 matching over 7 bases. The length of the CDR3 is 14 residues. Looked up from germline, CDR1 is SQVTM and CDR2 is ANQGSEA. Trimming took 4 bases from V and 4 from J; bases not matched to a gene: 9. CDR3 nucleotides: TGCAGCGTTGTAGGGGGCAGGGTGCGAGAGACCCAGTACTTC. It encodes CSVVGGRVRETQYF. Combining the CDR3 with reference TRBV29-1 and TRBJ2-5 gives the whole variable domain SAVISQKPSRDICQRGTSLTIQCQVDSQVTMMFWYRQQPGQSLTLIATANQGSEATYESGFVIDKFPISRPNLTFSTLTVSNMSPEDSSIYLCSVVGGRVRETQYFGPGTRLLVL.

This clonotype was detected once. The chain links TRBV27 to TRBJ2-5, with a possible D match to TRBD2 (6 bases). The CDR3 runs to 13 residues. Trimming shortened V by 4 bases and J by 5 bases, and 11 bases separated the two germline ends. CDR1 is MNHEY and CDR2 is SMNVEV in the germline V gene (reference sequence). The CDR3 sequence: CASSWRLEETQYF. The CDR3 DNA sequence: TGTGCCAGCAGTTGGAGACTAGAGGAGACCCAGTACTTC.

There are a few counts of this clonotype. The chain combines TRBV6-6 with TRBJ2-7; no firm D call. The germline CDR1 and CDR2 sequences are MNHNY and SVGAGI (reference sequence). This CDR3 is built from 12 residues. V was pared by 5 bases and J by 4 bases, with 9 bases between. This CDR3 is CASSTTAYEQYF. The CDR3 nucleotides are TGTGCCAGCAGTACCACAGCGTACGAGCAGTACTTC.

At least ten counts were recorded for this clonotype. CDR3 sequence: CASSYPFGTSGRTDTQYF. Written as DNA, the CDR3 is TGTGCCAGCAGTTACCCCTTCGGGACTAGCGGTCGCACAGATACGCAGTATTTT. The chain recombines TRBV6-2 or TRBV6-3 with TRBJ2-3; 11 nucleotides agree with TRBD2. In germline, CDR1 is MNHEY, CDR2 SVGEGT. There are 18 residues in the CDR3. V lost 2 bases to trimming and J lost 1 base; unmatched junction nucleotides: 8.

This chain uses TRBV10-3 with TRBJ2-7; D could derive from TRBD1 or TRBD2 (5 bases each). The germline gives CDR1 ENHRY, CDR2 SYGVKD. V lost 9 bases, J lost 6 bases, and 15 bases lay in between. The CDR3 length is 12 residues. The CDR3 nucleotides read TGTGCCATATACCGGGACGACGGCGAGCAGTACTTC. This sequence encodes CAIYRDDGEQYF.

At least ten counts were recorded for this clonotype. This chain uses TRBV6-2 or TRBV6-3 with TRBJ2-7; 14 bases line up with TRBD2. The CDR3 totals 18 residues. The germline gives CDR1 MNHEY, CDR2 SVGEGT. Germline trimming cut 6 bases from V and 7 bases from J; bases unmatched to any gene: 17. CDR3 residues: CASSFPTSGRAGLLEQYV. CDR3 DNA sequence: TGTGCCAGCAGCTTCCCGACTAGCGGGAGGGCCGGATTGCTTGAGCAGTACGTC.

With regard to this clonotype: The germline gene is not matched at one end of the junction; a read error may be the cause. The chain couples TRBV5-3 to TRBJ2-1, with TRBD2 matching over 14 bases. TRBV5-3 qualifies as an ORF whose function is uncertain. This CDR3 region has 15 residues. The CDR3 DNA is TGTGCCAGCAGCTTGAGACTAGCGGGAGGGGGGGGGCAGTTCTTC. This sequence encodes CASSLRLAGGGGQFF.

This clonotype was counted a few times. The rearrangement joins TRBV7-3 to TRBJ1-4, with 7 bases fitting TRBD1. The germline CDR1 and CDR2 sequences are SGHTA and FQGTGA. This CDR3 spans 15 amino acids. V shed 5 bases, J shed 6 bases, and the junction held 9 bases outside the gene matches. The CDR3 coding sequence is TGTGCCAGCAGCCCCGTCCCGGGACAGTATGAAAAACTGTTTTTT. Encoded protein: CASSPVPGQYEKLFF.

V gene TRBV5-5 combines with J gene TRBJ2-7, with TRBD1 identical over 7 bases. V shed 1 base, J shed 2 bases, and the junction held 6 bases outside the gene matches. CDR3 size: 15 residues. CDR1 and CDR2 from the germline V gene are SGHKS and YYEKEE (reference sequence). In DNA form, the CDR3 reads TGTGCCAGCAGCTTGTGGACAGGTCCCCCCTACGAGCAGTACTTC. Amino acid sequence: CASSLWTGPPYEQYF.

This clonotype was seen a handful of times. This rearrangement joins TRBV7-2 to TRBJ2-4, with TRBD2 matching over 11 bases. CDR1 and CDR2 from the germline V gene are SGHTA and FQGNSA. Losses at the gene ends were 0 bases for V and 0 bases for J; bases not matched to a gene: 1. The CDR3 length is 17 residues. CDR3 protein: CASSLAGLAAAKNIQYF. The DNA of the CDR3 is TGTGCCAGCAGCTTAGCGGGACTAGCGGCAGCCAAAAACATTCAGTACTTC.

This clonotype was recorded many times. The genes are TRBV12-3 or TRBV12-4 and TRBJ2-1, with 8 positions matching TRBD2. J was trimmed by 2 bases and V by 5 bases; bases with no gene match: 2. The CDR3 consists of 14 residues. CDR3 nucleotides: TGTGCCAGCAGTCGGGGACTAGCCTACAATGAGCAGTTCTTC. This codes for CASSRGLAYNEQFF.

V usage is TRBV20-1 and J usage is TRBJ2-2; 7 bases line up with TRBD2. This CDR3 is 17 amino acids long. Losses at the gene ends were 6 bases for V and 0 bases for J; bases not matched to a gene: 13. Per the germline V gene, CDR1 is DFQATT and CDR2 is SNEGSKA (reference sequence). This CDR3 reads CSASRGGRRSNTGELFF. DNA for the CDR3: TGCAGTGCCTCAAGGGGCGGGAGAAGATCGAACACCGGGGAGCTGTTTTTT.

V gene TRBV12-3 or TRBV12-4 combines with J gene TRBJ2-3, with unresolved D. The CDR3 has 13 amino acids. V was cut by 7 bases and J by 4 bases, with 12 bases left in between. In nucleotides, the CDR3 is TGTGCCAGCAAGTTTCAGGCTGCAGATACGCAGTATTTT. As protein: CASKFQAADTQYF.

A few counts support this clonotype. The chain uses TRBV11-3 and TRBJ1-1; tentatively, D is TRBD1 (5 bases). This CDR3 spans 14 amino acids. V lost 1 base to trimming and J lost 4 bases, with 10 bases between them. Per the germline V gene, CDR1 is SGHNT and CDR2 is YENEEA. The CDR3 nucleotides are TGTGCCAGCAGCTTAGGGGGGATGTCCACTGAAGCTTTCTTT. Amino acid sequence: CASSLGGMSTEAFF. Drawing the rest from reference TRBV11-3 and TRBJ1-1, the complete variable domain is EAGVVQSPRYKIIEKKQPVAFWCNPISGHNTLYWYLQNLGQGPELLIRYENEEAVDDSQLPKDRFSAERLKGVDSTLKIQPAELGDSAVYLCASSLGGMSTEAFFGQGTRLTVV.

This clonotype was found many times. This chain links TRBV6-2 or TRBV6-3 with TRBJ1-1; D gene uncertain. With 5 bases removed from V and 1 base from J, the gap between germline ends came to 11 bases. In germline, CDR1 is MNHEY, CDR2 SVGEGT. CDR3 length equals 14 residues. The CDR3 region is CASSPVFGNTEAFF. The CDR3 bases are TGTGCCAGCAGTCCTGTTTTTGGGAACACTGAAGCTTTCTTT.

The gene calls are TRBV7-9 and TRBJ2-5; weak D call: TRBD1 (5 bases). The V end lost 2 bases, the J end lost 2 bases, and 9 bases lay between the germline ends. Germline CDR1 is SEHNR and CDR2 is FQNEAQ (reference sequence). CDR3 length equals 14 residues. The CDR3 bases are TGTGCCAGCAGCTTATATCCAGGGCAAGAGACCCAGTACTTC. Translating gives CASSLYPGQETQYF.

This clonotype was seen a few times. This rearrangement joins TRBV7-9 to TRBJ1-2; the D gene is possibly TRBD1 (6 bases). The V and J ends lost 4 bases and 0 bases respectively, with 15 bases between them. This CDR3 comprises 16 residues. Germline assignment: CDR1 SEHNR and CDR2 FQNEAQ (reference sequence). CDR3 in DNA: TGTGCCAGCAGCTCATCGGGACAACCTACTAACTATGGCTACACCTTC. As protein: CASSSSGQPTNYGYTF.

The V and J genes are TRBV7-2 and TRBJ2-5; 8 bases agree with TRBD2. Per germline, CDR1 SGHTA and CDR2 FQGNSA. V dropped 5 bases and J dropped 4; count of bases not matched to a gene: 9. The CDR3 is 15 residues long. The CDR3 reads CASSPPGGRGETQYF. The CDR3 region has the DNA TGTGCCAGCAGCCCCCCGGGGGGGCGGGGAGAGACCCAGTACTTC.

In this sample, this clonotype turned up a few times. The chain employs TRBV10-1 and TRBJ2-7; TRBD1 might be the D (5 bases). Germline CDR1 and CDR2: WNHNN and SYGVQD (reference sequence). The V end lost 5 bases, the J end lost 0 bases, and 8 bases lay between the germline ends. The CDR3 is made up of 13 amino acids. In DNA form, the CDR3 reads TGCGCCAGCAGTAACAGGAACTCCTACGAGCAGTACTTC. Its translation: CASSNRNSYEQYF.

The genes are TRBV6-2 or TRBV6-3 and TRBJ2-4, with 8 bases that match TRBD2. CDR1 and CDR2 (germline): MNHEY, SVGEGT. CDR3 size: 16 residues. V shed 5 bases and J 0 bases; nucleotides not matched to a gene: 6. This CDR3 reads CASSPSGSVAKNIQYF. The CDR3 DNA sequence: TGTGCCAGCAGTCCGAGCGGGAGTGTAGCCAAAAACATTCAGTACTTC.

The CDR3 DNA reads as TGTGCCAGCAGTTTAAGAGGGGGCCGTGGCAATGAGCAGTTCTTC. Amino acids: CASSLRGGRGNEQFF. This sequence joins TRBV12-3 or TRBV12-4 and TRBJ2-1; TRBD1 aligns across 7 bases. J gave up 6 bases and V 2 bases, and 7 bases lay outside the gene matches. The CDR3 has 15 amino acids.

J is TRBJ2-7 and V is TRBV25-1, with D uncertain. Trimming took 4 bases from V and 4 from J, leaving 5 bases between them. The CDR3 sequence is 11 residues long. The germline V gene has CDR1 MGHDK and CDR2 SYGVNS. The CDR3 loop is CASSGGYEQYV. CDR3 bases: TGTGCCAGCAGTGGGGGTTACGAGCAGTACGTC.

The sample holds a few counts of this clonotype. The rearrangement joins TRBV12-3 or TRBV12-4 to TRBJ1-3; the match to TRBD1 covers 11 bases. The CDR3 runs to 16 residues. After removal of 5 bases from V and 9 bases from J, the junction contained 12 bases not matched to a gene. The CDR3 spells CASSLGQGASGGTIYF. CDR3 DNA: TGTGCCAGCAGTCTCGGACAGGGGGCGTCGGGGGGCACCATATATTTT.

This rearrangement joins TRBV6-5 to TRBJ2-1; 8 nucleotides agree with TRBD2. J was trimmed by 7 bases and V by 0 bases; bases with no gene match: 11. Per germline, CDR1 MNHEY and CDR2 SVGAGI. CDR3 size: 17 residues. CDR3 amino acids: CASSYSISGRIGNEQFF. CDR3 sequence (DNA): TGTGCCAGCAGTTACTCGATAAGCGGGAGAATCGGGAATGAGCAGTTCTTC.

The chain is built from TRBV28 and TRBJ2-7; D is undetermined. Trimming shortened V by 8 bases and J by 6 bases, and 17 bases separated the two germline ends. Germline CDR1 and CDR2: MDHEN and SYDVKM. CDR3 length: 13 residues. The CDR3 region is CASAPVLLGEQYV. DNA of the CDR3: TGTGCCAGCGCCCCAGTCCTGCTGGGCGAGCAGTACGTC.